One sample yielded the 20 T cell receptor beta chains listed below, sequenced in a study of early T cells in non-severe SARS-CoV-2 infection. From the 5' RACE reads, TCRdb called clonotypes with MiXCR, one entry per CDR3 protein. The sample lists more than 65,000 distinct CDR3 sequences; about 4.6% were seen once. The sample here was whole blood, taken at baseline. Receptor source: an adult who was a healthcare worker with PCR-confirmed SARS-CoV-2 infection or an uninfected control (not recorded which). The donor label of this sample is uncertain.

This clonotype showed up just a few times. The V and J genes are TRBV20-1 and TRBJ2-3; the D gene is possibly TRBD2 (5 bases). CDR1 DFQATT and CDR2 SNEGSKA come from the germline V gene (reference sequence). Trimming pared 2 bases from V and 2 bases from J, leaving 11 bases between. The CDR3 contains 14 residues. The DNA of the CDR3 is TGCAGTGCTAGACCTAGACTAAACACAGATACGCAGTATTTT. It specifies CSARPRLNTDTQYF.

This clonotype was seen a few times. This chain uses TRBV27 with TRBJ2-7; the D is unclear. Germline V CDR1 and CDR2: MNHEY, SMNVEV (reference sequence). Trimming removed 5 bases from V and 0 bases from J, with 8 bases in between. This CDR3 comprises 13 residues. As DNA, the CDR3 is TGTGCCAGCAGTAGTGGGTCCTCCTACGAGCAGTACTTC. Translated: CASSSGSSYEQYF.

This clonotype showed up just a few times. The CDR3 coding sequence is TGTGCCATGGGGACAGGGGTCAATCAGCCCCAGCATTTT. This gives the protein CAMGTGVNQPQHF. This chain connects TRBV19 to TRBJ1-5, with 10 bases fitting TRBD1. After removal of 10 bases from V and 3 bases from J, the junction contained 3 bases not matched to a gene. CDR3 length: 13 amino acids. The germline CDR1 and CDR2 sequences are LNHDA and SQIVND (reference sequence).

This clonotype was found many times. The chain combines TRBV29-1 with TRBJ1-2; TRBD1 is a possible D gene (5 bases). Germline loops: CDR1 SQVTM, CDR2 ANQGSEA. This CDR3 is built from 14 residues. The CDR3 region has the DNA TGCAGTGATCAGGGTGGACGAGCTAACTATGGCTACACCTTC. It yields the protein CSDQGGRANYGYTF. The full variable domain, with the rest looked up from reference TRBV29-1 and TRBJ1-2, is SAVISQKPSRDICQRGTSLTIQCQVDSQVTMMFWYRQQPGQSLTLIATANQGSEATYESGFVIDKFPISRPNLTFSTLTVSNMSPEDSSIYLCSDQGGRANYGYTFGSGTRLTVV.

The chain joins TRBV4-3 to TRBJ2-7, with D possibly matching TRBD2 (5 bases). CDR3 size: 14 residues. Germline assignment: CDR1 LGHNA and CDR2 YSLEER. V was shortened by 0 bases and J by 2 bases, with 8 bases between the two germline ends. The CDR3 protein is CASSQDLGAYEQYF. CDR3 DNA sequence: TGCGCCAGCAGCCAAGATCTGGGAGCCTACGAGCAGTACTTC.

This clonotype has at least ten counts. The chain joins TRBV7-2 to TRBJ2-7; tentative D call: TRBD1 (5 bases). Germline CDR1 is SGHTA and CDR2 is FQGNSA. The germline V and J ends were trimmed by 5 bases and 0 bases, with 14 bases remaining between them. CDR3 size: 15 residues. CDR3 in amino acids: CASSLMGQSSYEQYF. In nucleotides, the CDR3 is TGTGCCAGCAGCCTGATGGGGCAGTCCTCCTACGAGCAGTACTTC.

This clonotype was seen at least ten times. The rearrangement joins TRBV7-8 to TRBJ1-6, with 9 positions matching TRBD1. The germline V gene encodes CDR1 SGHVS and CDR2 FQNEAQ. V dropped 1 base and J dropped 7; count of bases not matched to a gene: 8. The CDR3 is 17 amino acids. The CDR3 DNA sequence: TGTGCCAGCAGCTTAGAGGTACAGGGGGCACGGAATTCACCCCTCCACTTT. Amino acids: CASSLEVQGARNSPLHF. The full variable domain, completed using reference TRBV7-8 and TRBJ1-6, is GAGVSQSPRYKVAKRGQDVALRCDPISGHVSLFWYQQALGQGPEFLTYFQNEAQLDKSGLPSDRFFAERPEGSVSTLKIQRTQQEDSAVYLCASSLEVQGARNSPLHFGNGTRLTVT.

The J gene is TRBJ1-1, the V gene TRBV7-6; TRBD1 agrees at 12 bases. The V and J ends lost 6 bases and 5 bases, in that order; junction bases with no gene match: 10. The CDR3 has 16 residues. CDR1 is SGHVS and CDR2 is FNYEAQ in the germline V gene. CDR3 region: CASSYFWDRGLTEAFF. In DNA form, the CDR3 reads TGTGCCAGCAGTTACTTCTGGGACAGGGGGCTGACTGAAGCTTTCTTT.

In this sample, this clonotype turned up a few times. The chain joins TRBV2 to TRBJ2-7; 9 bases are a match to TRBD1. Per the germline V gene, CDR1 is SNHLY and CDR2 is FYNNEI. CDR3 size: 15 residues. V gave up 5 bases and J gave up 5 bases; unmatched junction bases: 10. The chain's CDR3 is CASSISGTGPNEQYF. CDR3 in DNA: TGTGCCAGCAGTATATCCGGGACAGGGCCCAACGAGCAGTACTTC. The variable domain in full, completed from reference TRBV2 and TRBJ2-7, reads EPEVTQTPSHQVTQMGQEVILRCVPISNHLYFYWYRQILGQKVEFLVSFYNNEISEKSEIFDDQFSVERPDGSNFTLKIRSTKLEDSAMYFCASSISGTGPNEQYFGPGTRLTVT.

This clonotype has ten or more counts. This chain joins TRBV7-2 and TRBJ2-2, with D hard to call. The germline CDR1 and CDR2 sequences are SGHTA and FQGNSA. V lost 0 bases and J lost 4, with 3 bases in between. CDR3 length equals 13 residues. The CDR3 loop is CASSLAGTGELFF. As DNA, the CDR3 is TGTGCCAGCAGCTTAGCAGGCACCGGGGAGCTGTTTTTT.

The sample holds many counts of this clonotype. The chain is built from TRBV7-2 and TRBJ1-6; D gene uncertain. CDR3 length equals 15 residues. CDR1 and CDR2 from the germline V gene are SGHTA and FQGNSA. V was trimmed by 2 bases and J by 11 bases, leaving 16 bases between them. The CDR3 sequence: CASSLNGGSSAPLHF. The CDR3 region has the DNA TGTGCCAGCAGCTTAAATGGAGGAAGTTCCGCACCCCTCCACTTT. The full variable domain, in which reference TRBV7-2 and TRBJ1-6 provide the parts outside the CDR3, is GAGVSQSPSNKVTEKGKDVELRCDPISGHTALYWYRQSLGQGLEFLIYFQGNSAPDKSGLPSDRFSAERTGGSVSTLTIQRTQQEDSAVYLCASSLNGGSSAPLHFGNGTRLTVT.

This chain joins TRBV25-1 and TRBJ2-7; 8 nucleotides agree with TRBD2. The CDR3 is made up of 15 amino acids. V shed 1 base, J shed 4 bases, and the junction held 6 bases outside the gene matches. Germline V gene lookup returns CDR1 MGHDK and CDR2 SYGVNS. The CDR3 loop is CASSESGGASYEQYF. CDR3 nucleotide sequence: TGTGCCAGCAGTGAATCGGGGGGGGCGAGTTACGAGCAGTACTTC.

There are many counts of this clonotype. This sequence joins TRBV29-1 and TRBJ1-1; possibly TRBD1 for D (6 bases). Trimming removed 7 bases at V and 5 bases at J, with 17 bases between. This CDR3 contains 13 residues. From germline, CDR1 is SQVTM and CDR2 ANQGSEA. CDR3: CSALKGGGTEAFF. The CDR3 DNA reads TGCAGCGCCCTGAAAGGGGGGGGGACTGAAGCTTTCTTT.

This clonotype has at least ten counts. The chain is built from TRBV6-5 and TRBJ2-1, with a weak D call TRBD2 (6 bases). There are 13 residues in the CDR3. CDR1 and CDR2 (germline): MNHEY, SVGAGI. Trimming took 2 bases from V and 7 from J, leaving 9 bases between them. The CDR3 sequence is CASSYAGWNEQFF. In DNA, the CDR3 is TGTGCCAGCAGTTACGCGGGGTGGAATGAGCAGTTCTTC.

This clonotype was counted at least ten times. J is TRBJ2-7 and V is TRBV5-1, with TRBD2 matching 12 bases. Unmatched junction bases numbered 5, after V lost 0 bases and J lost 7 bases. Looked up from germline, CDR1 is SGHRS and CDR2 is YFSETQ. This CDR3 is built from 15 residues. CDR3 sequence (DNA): TGCGCCAGCAGCTTGGATCCTAGCGGGGGGGATGAGCAGTACTTC. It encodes CASSLDPSGGDEQYF.

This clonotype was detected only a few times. The CDR3 reads CASSQLHALGTDTQYF. CDR3 DNA: TGTGCCAGCAGCCAACTACATGCGTTGGGCACAGATACGCAGTATTTT. J is TRBJ2-3 and V is TRBV3-1; D ambiguous. Trimming pared 2 bases from V and 1 base from J, leaving 13 bases between. This CDR3 contains 16 residues. CDR1 is LGHDT, CDR2 YNNKEL, per germline (reference sequence).

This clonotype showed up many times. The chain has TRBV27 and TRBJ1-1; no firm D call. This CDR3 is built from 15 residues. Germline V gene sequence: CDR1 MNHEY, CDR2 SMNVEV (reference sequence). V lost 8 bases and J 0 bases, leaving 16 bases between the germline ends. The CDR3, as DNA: TGTGCCAGCGCCATAACCGGAGTTTTGAACACTGAAGCTTTCTTT. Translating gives CASAITGVLNTEAFF.

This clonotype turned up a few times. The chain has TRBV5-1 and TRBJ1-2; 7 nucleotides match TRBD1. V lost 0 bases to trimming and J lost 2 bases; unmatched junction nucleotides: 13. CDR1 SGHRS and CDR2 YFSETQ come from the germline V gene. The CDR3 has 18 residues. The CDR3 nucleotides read TGCGCCAGCAGCTTGGTACCCCCGACAGGGAATCAAAACTATGGCTACACCTTC. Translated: CASSLVPPTGNQNYGYTF.

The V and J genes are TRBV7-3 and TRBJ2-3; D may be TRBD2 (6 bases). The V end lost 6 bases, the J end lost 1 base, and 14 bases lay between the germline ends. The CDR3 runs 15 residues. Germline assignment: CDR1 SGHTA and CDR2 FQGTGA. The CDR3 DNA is TGTGCCAGCAGTCCACCGGGGGTCGGCACAGATACGCAGTATTTT. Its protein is CASSPPGVGTDTQYF.

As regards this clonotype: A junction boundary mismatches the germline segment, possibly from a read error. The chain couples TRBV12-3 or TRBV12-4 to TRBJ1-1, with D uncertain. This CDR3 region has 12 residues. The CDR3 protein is CASSLISTEASF. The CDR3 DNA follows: TGTGCCAGCAGTTTAATAAGTACTGAAGCTTCCTTT.